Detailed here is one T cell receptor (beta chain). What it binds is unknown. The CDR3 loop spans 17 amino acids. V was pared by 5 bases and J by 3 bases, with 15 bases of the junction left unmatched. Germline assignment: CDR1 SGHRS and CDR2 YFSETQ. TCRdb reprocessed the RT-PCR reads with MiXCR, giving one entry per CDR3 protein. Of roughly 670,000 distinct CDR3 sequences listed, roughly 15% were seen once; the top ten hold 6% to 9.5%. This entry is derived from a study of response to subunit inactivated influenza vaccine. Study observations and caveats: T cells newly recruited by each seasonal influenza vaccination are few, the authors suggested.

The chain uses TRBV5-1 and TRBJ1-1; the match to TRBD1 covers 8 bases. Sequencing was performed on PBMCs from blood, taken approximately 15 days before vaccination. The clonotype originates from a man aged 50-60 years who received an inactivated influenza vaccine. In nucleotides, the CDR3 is TGCGCCAGCAGAAATGTGGACAGGGCCGGAATCGACACTGAAGCTTTCTTT. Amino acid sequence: CASRNVDRAGIDTEAFF.